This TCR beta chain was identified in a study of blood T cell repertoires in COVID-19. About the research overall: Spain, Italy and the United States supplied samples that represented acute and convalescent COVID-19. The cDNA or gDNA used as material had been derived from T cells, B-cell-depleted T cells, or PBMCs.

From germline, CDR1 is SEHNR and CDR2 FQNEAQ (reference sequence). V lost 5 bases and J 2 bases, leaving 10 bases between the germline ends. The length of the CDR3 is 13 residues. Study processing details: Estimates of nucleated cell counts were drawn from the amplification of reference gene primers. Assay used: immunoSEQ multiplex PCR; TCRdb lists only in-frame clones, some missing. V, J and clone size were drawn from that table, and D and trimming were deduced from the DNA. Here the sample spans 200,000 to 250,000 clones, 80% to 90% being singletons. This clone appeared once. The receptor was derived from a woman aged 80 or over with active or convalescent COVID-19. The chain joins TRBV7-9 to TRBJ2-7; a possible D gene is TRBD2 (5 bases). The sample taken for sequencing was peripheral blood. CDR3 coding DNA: TGTGCCAGCAGCCCGAGGGAAGCCTACGAGCAGTACTTC. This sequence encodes CASSPREAYEQYF.